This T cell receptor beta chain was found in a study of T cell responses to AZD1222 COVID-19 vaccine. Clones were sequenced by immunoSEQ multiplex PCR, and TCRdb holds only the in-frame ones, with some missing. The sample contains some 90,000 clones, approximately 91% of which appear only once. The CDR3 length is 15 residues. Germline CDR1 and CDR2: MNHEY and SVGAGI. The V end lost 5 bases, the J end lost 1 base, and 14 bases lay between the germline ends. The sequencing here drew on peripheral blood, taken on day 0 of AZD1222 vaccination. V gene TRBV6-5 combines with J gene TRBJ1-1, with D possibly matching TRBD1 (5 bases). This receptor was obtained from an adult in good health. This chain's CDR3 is CASSIQEATNTEAFF. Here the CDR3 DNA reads TGTGCCAGCAGTATACAGGAGGCTACGAACACTGAAGCTTTCTTT.